Listed here are 25 T cell receptor beta chains from one sample, sequenced in a study of T cells in women clearing cervical HPV infection. The assay was immunoSEQ multiplex PCR, and TCRdb's table has in-frame clones only and misses some. Here the sample table reports over 25,000 clones. Material: blood buffy coat. The receptors stem from a woman between 18 and 69 years old with a cervical HPV16 infection that either progressed to CIN3+ or cleared (not recorded which).

The CDR3 bases that were read are TGTGCCAGCAGCCCAGGGACAGGGGCAGAGACC. This sequence encodes CASSPGTGAET. The CDR3 in its entirety is CASSPGTGAETQYF. This chain uses TRBV7-3 with TRBJ2-5; 10 positions match TRBD1. With the read ending 3 residues before the CDR3 end, the germline J gene is used to fill in that end. CDR1 is SGHTA and CDR2 is FQGTGA in the germline V gene. The length of the CDR3 is 14 residues. V lost 5 bases and J lost 4; bases outside the gene matches: 4.

For this clone: The read ends 3 residues before the CDR3 terminus; that terminus is restored from the germline J gene. V gene TRBV29-1 combines with J gene TRBJ2-1, with 7 positions matching TRBD2. This CDR3 is built from 15 residues. The germline CDR1 and CDR2 sequences are SQVTM and ANQGSEA. Losses at the gene ends were 8 bases for V and 2 bases for J; bases not matched to a gene: 12. CDR3 in amino acids: CSTTSSGYTYNEQFF. The part of the CDR3 DNA that was read is TGCAGCACCACCAGTAGCGGGTATACCTACAATGAG.

On this clone itself: The DNA ends 3 residues before the CDR3 does, and the rest of the CDR3 is filled in from the germline J gene. The chain carries TRBV14 and TRBJ2-1; weak D call: TRBD2 (6 bases). V dropped 5 bases and J dropped 4 bases, with 15 bases sitting between them. Looked up from germline, CDR1 is SGHDN and CDR2 is FVKESK. This CDR3 spans 15 amino acids. CDR3 loop: CASSYPGTLYNEQFF. CDR3 bases read: TGTGCCAGCAGCTACCCCGGGACTCTTTACAATGAG. Looking up the rest from reference TRBV14 and TRBJ2-1 gives the full variable domain: EAGVTQFPSHSVIEKGQTVTLRCDPISGHDNLYWYRRVMGKEIKFLLHFVKESKQDESGMPNNRFLAERTGGTYSTLKVQPAELEDSGVYFCASSYPGTLYNEQFFGPGTRLTVL.

Comment on this clone: The read ends 3 residues shy of where the CDR3 ends; the end is completed using the germline J gene. The chain has TRBV29-1 and TRBJ2-7, with 11 positions matching TRBD2. Germline CDR1 is SQVTM and CDR2 is ANQGSEA. The V and J ends lost 5 bases and 2 bases, in that order; junction bases with no gene match: 2. This CDR3 is built from 13 residues. The CDR3 DNA, read in part, is TGCAGCGTTACTAGCGGGAGAGCCTACGAG. This encodes CSVTSGRAYE. The CDR3 as a whole reads CSVTSGRAYEQYF.

As for this clone: The read falls 3 residues short of the CDR3 end, and the missing part is taken from the germline J gene. This sequence joins TRBV5-1 and TRBJ1-5; 7 positions match TRBD1. The junction had 7 bases not matched to a gene; V was cut back by 0 bases and J by 7 bases. Per the germline V gene, CDR1 is SGHRS and CDR2 is YFSETQ. The length of the CDR3 is 15 residues. CDR3: CASSLEPGQSQPQHF. CDR3 DNA, as far as it was read: TGCGCCAGCAGCTTGGAGCCGGGACAGTCGCAGCCC.

In the case of this clone: The read ends 3 residues early relative to the CDR3; the germline J gene fills the gap. The chain links TRBV5-4 to TRBJ1-6, with unresolved D. The germline CDR1 and CDR2 sequences are SGHNT and YYREEE (reference sequence). The CDR3 is 14 residues long. V was cut by 4 bases and J by 8 bases, with 13 bases left in between. This CDR3 is CASSPGPRDSPLHF. CDR3 bases read: TGTGCCAGCAGCCCCGGGCCGCGGGATTCACCC.

For this clone: The CDR3 end is not reached by the read, which stops 3 residues before it; the germline J gene fills it in. The V and J genes are TRBV20-1 and TRBJ2-4; D remains unclear. Germline-derived CDR1 and CDR2 are DFQATT and SNEGSKA (reference sequence). CDR3 size: 12 residues. V lost 2 bases and J lost 8, with 10 bases in between. CDR3 sequence: CSARRTVDIQYF. The CDR3 DNA, read in part, is TGCAGTGCTAGACGCACTGTCGACATT.

CDR3 in amino acids: CASSPRVTEAFF. The CDR3 bases that were read are TGTGCCAGCAGCCCGAGGGTCACTGAA. The chain employs TRBV7-9 and TRBJ1-1; no reliable D call. The sequenced fragment ends 3 residues before the CDR3 boundary, so the rest is inferred from the germline J gene. CDR1 and CDR2 (germline): SEHNR, FQNEAQ (reference sequence). The CDR3 is 12 amino acids. Trimming removed 5 bases at V and 4 bases at J, with 8 bases between.

Note on this clone: The read stops 3 residues short of the end of the CDR3; the missing end is completed from the germline J gene. The chain employs TRBV6-1 and TRBJ2-5; TRBD2 agrees at 7 bases. Germline V CDR1 and CDR2: MNHNS, SASEGT. This CDR3 region has 15 residues. The trim removed 0 bases at V and 0 bases at J, leaving 1 base unmatched. CDR3 sequence reads: CASSEALADQETQYF. The part of the CDR3 DNA that was read is TGTGCCAGCAGTGAAGCCCTAGCGGACCAAGAGACC.

As to this clone: The read falls 3 residues short of the CDR3 end, and the missing part is taken from the germline J gene. The chain combines TRBV30 with TRBJ1-5; D possibly corresponds to TRBD1 (5 bases). Trimming took off 2 bases at V and 3 bases at J, with 14 bases between the two ends. The germline CDR1 and CDR2 sequences are GTSNPN and SVGIG (reference sequence). The CDR3 runs to 15 residues. CDR3 DNA, as far as it was read: TGTGCCTGGAGTCTGTCCGACAGAAACAATCAGCCC. Its protein product is CAWSLSDRNNQP. The entire CDR3 protein is CAWSLSDRNNQPQHF.

Concerning this clone: The read ends 3 residues shy of where the CDR3 ends; the end is completed using the germline J gene. The chain employs TRBV20-1 and TRBJ2-2; 7 bases match TRBD2. CDR3 length: 15 residues. V was clipped by 0 bases and J by 1 base; unmatched bases: 2. From germline, CDR1 is DFQATT and CDR2 SNEGSKA (reference sequence). The covered CDR3 bases are TGCAGTGCTAGAGAGTCTAGCGGGAACACCGGGGAG. This translates into CSARESSGNTGE. The CDR3 in its entirety is CSARESSGNTGELFF.

As for this clone: From the germline J gene comes the end of the CDR3, since the read stops 3 residues before it. The chain employs TRBV7-9 and TRBJ2-5, with 8 bases matching TRBD1. This CDR3 region has 14 residues. Looked up from germline, CDR1 is SEHNR and CDR2 is FQNEAQ (reference sequence). The V segment lost 2 bases and the J segment 5 bases; nucleotides outside the gene matches: 4. The sequenced CDR3 bases are TGTGCCAGCAGCTTAACTACAGGGGGGGAGACC. Translated: CASSLTTGGET. The CDR3 as a whole reads CASSLTTGGETQYF.

Of note for this clone: Read sequence stops 3 residues before the CDR3 end, and the germline J gene provides the missing end. V gene TRBV18 combines with J gene TRBJ1-1; D is perhaps TRBD1 (5 bases). Per germline, CDR1 KGHSH and CDR2 LQKENI. The CDR3 is 13 amino acids. Trimming removed 4 bases at V and 4 bases at J, with 10 bases between. The CDR3 DNA, read in part, is TGTGCCAGCTCACTAATTACAGGCACTGAA. Translated, it gives CASSLITGTE. The whole CDR3 sequence is CASSLITGTEAFF.

Remarks on this clone: The read ends 3 residues early relative to the CDR3; the germline J gene fills the gap. The chain couples TRBV7-2 to TRBJ1-2, with D possibly being TRBD1 (5 bases). CDR1 and CDR2 (germline): SGHTA, FQGNSA. This CDR3 has 12 residues. The CDR3 bases that were read are TGTGCCAGCAGCTTTAGCGGGACTGAC. Translated, it gives CASSFSGTD. The complete CDR3 protein is CASSFSGTDYTF.

Points on this clone: The CDR3 end lies 3 residues beyond the end of the read and is filled in from the germline J gene. The chain has TRBV7-3 and TRBJ1-6; D is perhaps TRBD1 (6 bases). Looked up from germline, CDR1 is SGHTA and CDR2 is FQGTGA. Between the trimmed V and J ends, which lost 4 bases and 8 bases, there was a span of 15 bases. The CDR3 consists of 15 residues. The covered CDR3 bases are TGTGCCAGCAGCTCGGGGGGCCGGCGGGATTCACCC. It specifies CASSSGGRRDSP. The whole CDR3 reads CASSSGGRRDSPLHF.

About this clone: The read terminates 3 residues before the CDR3 end, so the remaining end is supplied by the germline J gene. The chain joins TRBV13 to TRBJ1-1; 8 bases agree with TRBD1. V shed 1 base, J shed 5 bases, and the junction held 0 bases outside the gene matches. Looked up from germline, CDR1 is PRHDT and CDR2 is FYEKMQ (reference sequence). The CDR3 runs 13 residues. The DNA read from the CDR3 is TGTGCCAGCAGCTTAGACAGGGGGACTGAA. Its protein product is CASSLDRGTE. The whole CDR3 sequence reads CASSLDRGTEAFF.

On this clone: The sequenced fragment ends 3 residues before the CDR3 boundary, so the rest is inferred from the germline J gene. The chain couples TRBV7-8 to TRBJ2-1; D not certain. Germline CDR1 SGHVS, CDR2 FQNEAQ. With 1 base removed from V and 7 bases from J, the gap between germline ends came to 5 bases. The CDR3 covers 12 residues. CDR3 DNA (partial): TGTGCCAGCAGCTTAGGTAGAAATGAG. Translated, it gives CASSLGRNE. The whole CDR3 reads CASSLGRNEQFF. The full variable domain, with the rest looked up from reference TRBV7-8 and TRBJ2-1, is GAGVSQSPRYKVAKRGQDVALRCDPISGHVSLFWYQQALGQGPEFLTYFQNEAQLDKSGLPSDRFFAERPEGSVSTLKIQRTQQEDSAVYLCASSLGRNEQFFGPGTRLTVL.

Details on this clone: With the read ending 3 residues before the CDR3 end, the germline J gene is used to fill in that end. The V call is TRBV2, the J call TRBJ2-3, with 9 bases fitting TRBD2. Losses at the gene ends were 4 bases for V and 2 bases for J; bases not matched to a gene: 13. CDR1 SNHLY and CDR2 FYNNEI come from the germline V gene. There are 18 residues in the CDR3. The chain's CDR3 is CASSGRRSLAGFTDTQYF. Incomplete CDR3 DNA: TGTGCCAGCAGTGGCCGGAGAAGTCTAGCGGGGTTCACAGATACG.

On this clone itself: The CDR3 is cut off 3 residues early in the read; its end comes from the germline J gene. This rearrangement joins TRBV11-2 to TRBJ2-3; 8 bases are shared with TRBD2. This CDR3 contains 14 residues. Germline values: CDR1 SGHAT, CDR2 FQNNGV. The junction had 2 bases not matched to a gene; V was cut back by 3 bases and J by 3 bases. The DNA read from the CDR3 is TGTGCCAGCAGCTTTAGCGGGAATACAGATACG. It encodes CASSFSGNTDT. The full CDR3 protein is CASSFSGNTDTQYF.

CDR3 bases read: TGTGCCACCGACAGGGAGGGGCAGGGC. Protein: CATDREGQG. The whole CDR3 sequence reads CATDREGQGYTF. The genes are TRBV19 and TRBJ1-2; the match to TRBD1 covers 7 bases. Coverage ceases 3 residues before the CDR3 finishes, and the germline J gene fills in the end. Germline lookup yields CDR1 LNHDA and CDR2 SQIVND (reference sequence). The CDR3 spans 12 residues. The full variable domain, in which reference TRBV19 and TRBJ1-2 provide the parts outside the CDR3, is DGGITQSPKYLFRKEGQNVTLSCEQNLNHDAMYWYRQDPGQGLRLIYYSQIVNDFQKGDIAEGYSVSREKKESFPLTVTSAQKNPTAFYLCATDREGQGYTFGSGTRLTVV.

Regarding this clone: The read ends 3 residues before the CDR3 terminus; that terminus is restored from the germline J gene. The chain recombines TRBV30 with TRBJ2-1, with 7 bases aligning to TRBD1. Germline V gene data show CDR1 as GTSNPN and CDR2 as SVGIG (reference sequence). V lost 3 bases, J lost 4 bases, and 9 bases stayed unmatched. The CDR3 runs 15 residues. The CDR3 bases that were read are TGTGCCTGGAGGCCAGCCGGGACAGTATACAATGAG. It yields the protein CAWRPAGTVYNE. The full CDR3 sequence reads CAWRPAGTVYNEQFF. The full variable domain, its missing parts supplied by reference TRBV30 and TRBJ2-1, is SQTIHQWPATLVQPVGSPLSLECTVEGTSNPNLYWYRQAAGRGLQLLFYSVGIGQISSEVPQNLSASRPQDRQFILSSKKLLLSDSGFYLCAWRPAGTVYNEQFFGPGTRLTVL.

Concerning this clone itself: Read sequence stops 3 residues before the CDR3 end, and the germline J gene provides the missing end. The chain couples TRBV10-3 to TRBJ2-7; TRBD2 matches at 8 bases. The germline V gene has CDR1 ENHRY and CDR2 SYGVKD. After removal of 0 bases from V and 4 bases from J, the junction contained 5 bases not matched to a gene. The CDR3 is 15 residues long. CDR3 amino acids: CAISESPGLVYEQYF. The sequenced part of the CDR3 DNA is TGTGCCATCAGTGAGTCACCGGGACTAGTTTACGAG.

Points on this clone: The missing CDR3 end, 3 residues past where the read stops, is filled in from the germline J gene. V gene TRBV5-3 combines with J gene TRBJ2-7; D is undetermined. Being an ORF, TRBV5-3 has a function that is uncertain. This CDR3 spans 12 amino acids. V lost 4 bases and J 0 bases, leaving 5 bases between the germline ends. Here the CDR3 reads CARSISSYEQYF. CDR3 DNA, as far as it was read: TGTGCCAGAAGCATCAGCTCCTACGAG.

With respect to this clone: An end of the junction does not agree with germline; a read error may underlie this. The read stops 3 residues short of the end of the CDR3; the missing end is completed from the germline J gene. The sample holds other DNA sequences that translate to the same CDR3. The chain recombines TRBV30 with TRBJ1-2; tentatively, D is TRBD1 (6 bases). The CDR3 totals 12 residues. Germline V gene sequence: CDR1 GTSNPN, CDR2 SVGIG (reference sequence). This CDR3 reads CAWSQGTYGYTF. The sequenced CDR3 bases are TGTGCCTGGAGTCAGGGGACCTATGGT. Full variable domain (rest looked up from reference TRBV30 and TRBJ1-2): SQTIHQWPATLVQPVGSPLSLECTVEGTSNPNLYWYRQAAGRGLQLLFYSVGIGQISSEVPQNLSASRPQDRQFILSSKKLLLSDSGFYLCAWSQGTYGYTFGSGTRLTVV.

The CDR3 sequence: CASSLLGLAGGKDDYTF. The covered CDR3 bases are TGTGCCAGCAGCTTATTGGGTCTAGCGGGAGGGAAGGATGAC. The chain recombines TRBV7-3 with TRBJ1-2; D unclear. The read comes to an end 3 residues before the CDR3 does, leaving the germline J gene to fill in the end. CDR1 is SGHTA and CDR2 is FQGTGA in the germline V gene. CDR3 size: 17 residues.